The next 8 T cell receptor beta chains were all read from a single sample in a study of beta chain features in type 1 diabetes. General observations from the study: Within each of all four CD4+ subsets, Type 1 diabetes patients had TCRB CDR3s that were moderately but significantly shorter.

Investigators reverse transcribed all isolated RNA, so they sequenced expressed TCRB transcripts. The method was immunoSEQ multiplex PCR; TCRdb's version includes in-frame clones alone and lacks a portion of them. The data contain more than 550,000 clones, more than 13% of them singletons. The antigens of these receptors remain unknown. Sequenced input: naive CD4+ T cells from blood. Receptors originate from a man aged 18 to 29 with type 1 diabetes.

The chain links TRBV10-3 to TRBJ2-1; no definite D call. The CDR3 loop spans 14 amino acids. From germline, CDR1 is ENHRY and CDR2 SYGVKD. V was trimmed by 10 bases and J by 2 bases, leaving 15 bases between them. In DNA form, the CDR3 reads TGTGCCAGCACCTATTCGGAAACCTACAATGAGCAGTTCTTC. It yields the protein CASTYSETYNEQFF.

Comments on this clone: Distinct nucleotide sequences in the sample also encode this CDR3. This chain links TRBV30 with TRBJ1-2; D is unclear. V lost 0 bases to trimming and J lost 7 bases, with 6 bases between them. Germline CDR1 and CDR2: GTSNPN and SVGIG (reference sequence). The CDR3 is 11 residues long. For the CDR3, the DNA is TGTGCCTGGAGTGTAACCGCTGGCTACACCTTC. It translates to CAWSVTAGYTF.

This clone has only a few counts. The chain carries TRBV5-4 and TRBJ2-5; D perhaps matches TRBD2 (5 bases). The CDR3 runs 13 residues. V was cut by 1 base and J by 5 bases, with 9 bases left in between. The germline gives CDR1 SGHNT, CDR2 YYREEE (reference sequence). The CDR3 protein is CASSLSSGETQYF. The CDR3 DNA follows: TGTGCCAGCAGCTTGAGCTCGGGGGAGACCCAGTACTTC.

The rearrangement uses TRBV10-2 and TRBJ2-1; D is possibly TRBD2 (6 bases). CDR1 and CDR2 from the germline V gene are WSHSY and SAAADI. V was pared by 10 bases and J by 10 bases, with 11 bases between. The CDR3 loop spans 10 amino acids. The CDR3 nucleotides read TGCGCCACCCTAGCGCGAGAGCAGTTCTTC. Translated, it gives CATLAREQFF.

This clone has a handful of counts. The rearrangement uses TRBV4-1 and TRBJ2-1; TRBD1 agrees at 7 bases. The V gene's germline CDR1 is MGHRA and CDR2 YSYEKL. This CDR3 contains 20 residues. V was pared by 6 bases and J by 8 bases, with 28 bases of the junction left unmatched. The CDR3 loop is CASRHNRGPNSVESVDEQFF. CDR3 coding DNA: TGCGCCAGCAGACACAACAGGGGCCCCAACAGCGTAGAGTCGGTAGATGAGCAGTTCTTC.

In this sample, this clone turned up a few times. The V and J genes are TRBV5-1 and TRBJ1-1; D call uncertain. The CDR3 length is 16 residues. Per germline, CDR1 SGHRS and CDR2 YFSETQ. V gave up 1 base and J gave up 1 base, with 14 bases separating them. CDR3 sequence (DNA): TGCGCCAGCAGCTTGAGCGCCGGAGTGGGGAACACTGAAGCTTTCTTT. This encodes CASSLSAGVGNTEAFF. Full variable domain (missing parts from reference TRBV5-1 and TRBJ1-1): KAGVTQTPRYLIKTRGQQVTLSCSPISGHRSVSWYQQTPGQGLQFLFEYFSETQRNKGNFPGRFSGRQFSNSRSEMNVSTLELGDSALYLCASSLSAGVGNTEAFFGQGTRLTVV.

The rearrangement uses TRBV5-1 and TRBJ1-1; a possible D gene is TRBD1 (5 bases). V lost 3 bases and J 5 bases, leaving 14 bases between the germline ends. This CDR3 comprises 14 residues. Per germline, CDR1 SGHRS and CDR2 YFSETQ. In DNA, the CDR3 is TGCGCCAGCAGCTCGGGTGAAGGGGTTACTGAAGCTTTCTTT. It codes for CASSSGEGVTEAFF.

This sequence joins TRBV30 and TRBJ1-6; perhaps TRBD1 as D (6 bases). The CDR3 runs to 13 residues. Trimming cost V 0 bases and J 8 bases, with 8 bases left between them. Per germline, CDR1 GTSNPN and CDR2 SVGIG (reference sequence). The DNA of the CDR3 is TGTGCCTGGAGTGTAAAGGGGGATTCACCCCTCCACTTT. Protein sequence: CAWSVKGDSPLHF.